This TCR beta chain was sequenced for a study of shared clonotypes between healthy human individuals. The CDR3 runs to 13 residues. Germline CDR1 reads KGHSH; CDR2 reads LQKENI. The V and J ends lost 3 bases and 6 bases respectively, with 12 bases between them. The count of this clone is one. The table came from immunoSEQ multiplex PCR; TCRdb's copy has only in-frame clones and leaves some out. The sample has around 2.3 million clones, 90% to 97% seen once. Sequencing input: naive CD4+ T cells sorted from blood. The subset is: CD45RA+ positively selected. The V call is TRBV18, the J call TRBJ2-7; a possible D gene is TRBD1 (5 bases). This sequence was found in a man aged 18 to 29 in good health. CDR3 loop: CASSPDSGSEQYF. In DNA, the CDR3 is TGTGCCAGCTCACCCGACAGTGGCAGCGAGCAGTACTTC.